These T cell receptor beta chains were read from a single sample in a study of blood T cells in healthy people across ages. TCRdb passed the 5' RACE reads through MiXCR, listing each CDR3 protein once. This table holds 600,000 to 650,000 distinct CDR3 sequences, roughly 58% found once. The specimen sequenced was blood. The receptors derive from a man aged 55 to 70 in good health. CDR3s include the opening cysteine and the closing phenylalanine or tryptophan. D genes are given only for firm matches. Size is stated for part of the rows, as once, few or many counts, or as a class when the clone is expanded.

>few|TRBV20-1|.|TRBJ2-3
CSAAHSGLTDTQYF
TGCAGTGCCGCACATAGCGGCCTCACAGATACGCAGTATTTT
>.|TRBV19|.|TRBJ2-1
CASSSSDDLYNEQFF
TGTGCCAGTAGTTCCAGCGACGATCTTTACAATGAGCAGTTCTTC
>.|TRBV4-1|.|TRBJ1-1
CASSPFLRGRNTEAFF
TGCGCCAGCAGCCCGTTCCTTCGGGGGCGGAACACTGAAGCTTTCTTT
>few|TRBV6-1|.|TRBJ2-3
CASKPSPEGSDTQYF
TGTGCCAGCAAACCGTCGCCCGAGGGGTCAGATACGCAGTATTTT
>.|TRBV20-1|.|TRBJ2-3
CSAFRLLMADTQYF
TGCAGTGCTTTTCGACTGCTCATGGCAGATACGCAGTATTTT
>.|TRBV11-2|.|TRBJ1-2
CASSLGVYDYGYTF
TGTGCCAGCAGCTTAGGGGTATATGACTATGGCTACACCTTC
>once|TRBV7-9|.|TRBJ2-4
CASSLNGDIQYF
TGTGCCAGCAGCTTGAACGGGGACATTCAGTACTTC
>few|TRBV11-3|.|TRBJ2-5
CASSLALRLKYF
TGTGCCAGCAGCTTAGCTTTGAGACTGAAGTACTTC
>.|TRBV24-1|.|TRBJ1-5
CATSGAGDQPQHF
TGTGCCACCAGTGGTGCAGGGGATCAGCCCCAGCATTTT
>few|TRBV24-1|.|TRBJ2-5
CATSDSGGARGTQYF
TGTGCCACCAGTGATTCTGGCGGGGCTAGAGGGACCCAGTACTTC
>.|TRBV14|.|TRBJ2-1
CASSRTLGEQFF
TGTGCCAGCAGCCGCACCCTCGGTGAGCAGTTCTTC
>.|TRBV5-1|.|TRBJ2-3
CASSPLGGADTQYF
TGCGCCAGCAGCCCTTTGGGCGGTGCAGATACGCAGTATTTT
>.|TRBV28|TRBD1|TRBJ2-4
CASSSQGQGGSDIQYF
TGTGCCAGCAGTTCCCAAGGACAGGGAGGTTCGGACATTCAGTACTTC
>few|TRBV7-2|.|TRBJ1-6
CASSSLGAPLHF
TGTGCCAGCAGCTCCTTGGGAGCACCCCTCCACTTT
>few|TRBV10-3|.|TRBJ2-3
CAITDRTGDTQYF
TGTGCCATCACCGACCGGACTGGGGATACGCAGTATTTT
>.|TRBV7-2|.|TRBJ1-1
CASSLVRVTNTEAFF
TGTGCCAGCAGCTTAGTACGGGTGACGAACACTGAAGCTTTCTTT
>.|TRBV3-1|.|TRBJ1-2
CASSSGNYGYTF
TGTGCCAGCAGTTCTGGTAACTATGGCTACACCTTC
>few|TRBV10-3|.|TRBJ1-6
CASRGRGGNNSPLHF
TGTGCCTCGAGGGGGAGGGGCGGCAATAATTCACCCCTCCACTTT
>.|TRBV4-1|.|TRBJ2-5
CASSQGGHLQETQYF
TGCGCCAGCAGCCAAGGAGGACACCTCCAAGAGACCCAGTACTTC
>once|TRBV29-1|TRBD1|TRBJ2-7
CSVRDRGFEQYF
TGCAGCGTCCGGGACAGGGGTTTCGAGCAGTACTTC
>.|TRBV5-1|.|TRBJ2-5
CASSTPRGETQYF
TGCGCCAGCAGCACCCCAAGGGGAGAGACCCAGTACTTC
>.|TRBV20-1|.|TRBJ2-5
CSASSGQIQETQYF
TGCAGTGCTAGCAGCGGACAGATACAAGAGACCCAGTACTTC
>.|TRBV5-1|.|TRBJ2-7
CASSDDGSSEQYF
TGCGCCAGCAGCGACGACGGTAGTTCCGAGCAGTACTTC
>few|TRBV7-2|.|TRBJ2-1
CASSLVGTRSSYNEQFF
TGTGCCAGCAGCTTAGTGGGGACGCGGAGCTCCTACAATGAGCAGTTCTTC
>few|TRBV5-1|TRBD1|TRBJ2-5
CASTRGRDRGKQYF
TGCGCCAGCACCCGAGGCAGGGACAGGGGGAAGCAGTACTTC
>.|TRBV18|.|TRBJ1-1
CASSPPGGVTEAFF
TGTGCCAGCTCACCACCAGGGGGGGTCACTGAAGCTTTCTTT
>once|TRBV18|.|TRBJ1-2
CASSPGMHYGYTF
TGTGCCAGCTCACCAGGGATGCACTATGGCTACACCTTC
>.|TRBV29-1|.|TRBJ2-7
CSVDGSSYNEQYF
TGCAGCGTTGATGGTAGCTCCTACAATGAGCAGTACTTC
>.|TRBV6-2/TRBV6-3|TRBD1|TRBJ2-5
CASSNHRGYGETQYF
TGTGCCAGCAGCAACCACAGGGGATACGGCGAGACCCAGTACTTC